Reported below is one T cell receptor beta chain. The data originate from a study of blood T cell repertoires in COVID-19. Whole-study context: From the United States, Italy and Spain came samples of acute and convalescent COVID-19. PBMCs, B-cell-depleted T cells, or T cells were the source of the cDNA or gDNA that made up the material.

Methods used by the authors: By means of reference gene primer amplification, nucleated cell counts were estimated. Using immunoSEQ multiplex PCR, the repertoire was profiled, and TCRdb retains in-frame clones only, with some absent. V and J calls and clone size are given by that table; D and trimming were obtained from the DNA. The repertoire holds approximately 54,000 clones, over 90% seen once, with about 4% in the top ten. Germline V gene lookup returns CDR1 KGHSH and CDR2 LQKENI. This CDR3 is 14 amino acids long. Between the trimmed V and J ends, which lost 0 bases and 4 bases, there was a span of 9 bases.

The source of this sequence is a man between 45 and 60 years old with acute or convalescent COVID-19. V gene TRBV18 combines with J gene TRBJ1-2, with D perhaps matching TRBD1 (6 bases). Sequences were obtained from peripheral blood. CDR3 DNA sequence: TGTGCCAGCTCACCACCTACAGGGTTCTATGGCTACACCTTC. This sequence encodes CASSPPTGFYGYTF.